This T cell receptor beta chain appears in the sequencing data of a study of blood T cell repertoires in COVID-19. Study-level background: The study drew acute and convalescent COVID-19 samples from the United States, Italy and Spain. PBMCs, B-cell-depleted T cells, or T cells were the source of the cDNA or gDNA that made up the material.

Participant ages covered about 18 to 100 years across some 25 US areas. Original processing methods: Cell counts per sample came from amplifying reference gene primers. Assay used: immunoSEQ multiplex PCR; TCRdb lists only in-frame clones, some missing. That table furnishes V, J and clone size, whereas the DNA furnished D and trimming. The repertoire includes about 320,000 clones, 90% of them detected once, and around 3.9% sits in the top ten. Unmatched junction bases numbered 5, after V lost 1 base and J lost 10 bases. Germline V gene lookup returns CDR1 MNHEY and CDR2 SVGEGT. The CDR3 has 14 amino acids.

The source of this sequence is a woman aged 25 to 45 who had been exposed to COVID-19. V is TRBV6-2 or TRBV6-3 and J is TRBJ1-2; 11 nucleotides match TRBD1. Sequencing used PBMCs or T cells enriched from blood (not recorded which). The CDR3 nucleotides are TGTGCCAGCAGTTACTTGGGGACAGGGGGAGACTACACCTTC. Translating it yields CASSYLGTGGDYTF.